A single sample gave rise to the 27 T cell receptor beta chains below, sequenced in a study of CD8+CD57+ T cells in acquired aplastic anemia. CDR3 and TCR beta VDJ profiling relied on genomic DNA as the template. TCRdb redid the calling of the reads with MiXCR, one entry per CDR3 protein. Of roughly 130,000 distinct CDR3 sequences in the sample, around 50% were seen once. The source material was sorted CD4+, CD8+, or CD8+CD57+ T cells (not recorded which) from PBMCs. All receptors come from a human donor in good health, serving as a control.

This chain links TRBV24-1 with TRBJ2-1, with D hard to call. The germline gives CDR1 KGHDR, CDR2 SFDVKD. Trimming removed 0 bases from V and 8 bases from J, with 4 bases in between. The CDR3 covers 12 residues. This CDR3 reads CATSDLEDEQFF. In DNA form, the CDR3 reads TGTGCCACCAGTGATTTGGAGGATGAGCAGTTCTTC.

The chain is built from TRBV19 and TRBJ1-2; 8 bases agree with TRBD1. The CDR3 length is 15 residues. CDR1 and CDR2 (germline): LNHDA, SQIVND (reference sequence). The ends lost 7 bases at V and 4 bases at J; junction bases unmatched: 11. The CDR3 DNA sequence: TGTGCCAGTAAGGAGGCGGACAGGGACCCCTATGGCTACACCTTC. It is translated as CASKEADRDPYGYTF.

Points on this clonotype: At one end, the junction sequence differs from germline, possibly due to a read error. The V call is TRBV12-3 or TRBV12-4, the J call TRBJ2-3; 10 bases are shared with TRBD2. The CDR3 loop spans 15 amino acids. The CDR3 is CASSPLAGVLDTQCF. The CDR3 DNA sequence: TGTGCCAGCAGTCCCCTAGCGGGAGTTTTGGATACGCAGTGTTTT.

The chain combines TRBV19 with TRBJ2-3; TRBD2 matches at 7 bases. Germline CDR1 reads LNHDA; CDR2 reads SQIVND (reference sequence). The CDR3 is 14 residues long. With V trimmed by 1 base and J by 4 bases, 2 bases remained unmatched. CDR3 sequence: CASSIAAGADTQYF. For the CDR3, the DNA is TGTGCCAGTAGTATAGCGGCGGGGGCAGATACGCAGTATTTT.

In regard to this clonotype: Relative to the germline gene, one junction end is altered; a read error may explain this. V and J are TRBV25-1 and TRBJ1-1; no clear D. CDR1 and CDR2 (germline): MGHDK, SYGVNS. The CDR3 runs 13 residues. CDR3 sequence: CASSDSFRSEALF. CDR3 DNA: TGTGCCAGCAGTGATTCTTTCAGGAGTGAAGCTCTCTTT.

This clonotype was seen at least ten times. The J gene is TRBJ1-1, the V gene TRBV4-2; TRBD1 is a possible D gene (5 bases). CDR3 length: 15 residues. V lost 4 bases and J lost 3, with 15 bases in between. CDR1 and CDR2 from the germline V gene are LGHNA and YNFKEQ. Written as DNA, the CDR3 is TGTGCCAGCAGCCCGGGGGGAGTTTTGTACACTGAAGCTTTCTTT. This codes for CASSPGGVLYTEAFF.

Ten or more counts support this clonotype. V usage is TRBV6-1 and J usage is TRBJ2-5; D perhaps matches TRBD2 (7 bases). Germline lookup yields CDR1 MNHNS and CDR2 SASEGT. V dropped 5 bases and J dropped 3 bases, with 16 bases sitting between them. The CDR3 runs to 15 residues. CDR3 in DNA: TGTGCCAGCAGTCCCCCGGGGGAGGGGGAAGAGACCCAGTACTTC. The encoded protein is CASSPPGEGEETQYF.

The chain has TRBV6-1 and TRBJ1-4; possible D gene TRBD1, 6 bases. This CDR3 has 16 amino acids. Trimming left V 8 bases short and J 3 bases short, with 19 bases between. Germline assignment: CDR1 MNHNS and CDR2 SASEGT. The CDR3 sequence: CASVPAGGGSNEKLFF. CDR3 nucleotides: TGTGCCAGCGTACCCGCGGGGGGCGGTTCTAATGAAAAACTGTTTTTT.

The CDR3 spells CAISGGTARDYGYTF. The DNA of the CDR3 is TGTGCCATCAGTGGGGGGACCGCGAGAGACTATGGCTACACCTTC. The gene calls are TRBV10-3 and TRBJ1-2; tentative D call: TRBD1 (5 bases). The length of the CDR3 is 15 residues. Trimming pared 4 bases from V and 3 bases from J, leaving 15 bases between. CDR1 and CDR2 from the germline V gene are ENHRY and SYGVKD.

The chain uses TRBV7-2 and TRBJ2-1, with 7 bases matching TRBD2. The germline V gene has CDR1 SGHTA and CDR2 FQGNSA. Trimming removed 9 bases from V and 13 bases from J; junction bases left unmatched: 6. This CDR3 has 10 residues. The CDR3 region is CASREGRQFF. The CDR3 nucleotides read TGTGCCAGTAGGGAGGGCCGCCAGTTCTTC. Drawing the rest from reference TRBV7-2 and TRBJ2-1, the complete variable domain is GAGVSQSPSNKVTEKGKDVELRCDPISGHTALYWYRQSLGQGLEFLIYFQGNSAPDKSGLPSDRFSAERTGGSVSTLTIQRTQQEDSAVYLCASREGRQFFGPGTRLTVL.

The chain links TRBV5-4 to TRBJ1-1; TRBD1 matches at 9 bases. The CDR3 spans 17 residues. With 7 bases clipped from V and 4 bases from J, the junction kept 17 bases outside the gene matches. The germline V gene encodes CDR1 SGHNT and CDR2 YYREEE (reference sequence). CDR3 DNA: TGTGCCAGCTACACTGGGGACAGGGTCGGTAGTAGCACTGAAGCTTTCTTT. Translated, it gives CASYTGDRVGSSTEAFF.

The V and J genes are TRBV7-9 and TRBJ1-1, with 9 positions matching TRBD1. This CDR3 has 14 residues. CDR1 and CDR2 from the germline V gene are SEHNR and FQNEAQ (reference sequence). The V gene end was trimmed by 2 bases and the J gene end by 6 bases; junction bases not matched to a gene: 4. The CDR3: CASSLLQGAPEAFF. CDR3 bases: TGTGCCAGCAGCTTACTACAGGGGGCCCCTGAAGCTTTCTTT.

This clonotype has at least ten counts. V usage is TRBV2 and J usage is TRBJ1-5, with D uncertain. Germline V gene data show CDR1 as SNHLY and CDR2 as FYNNEI. Trimming removed 4 bases from V and 7 bases from J, with 8 bases in between. The CDR3 contains 12 residues. This chain's CDR3 is CASSGLGQPQHF. CDR3 in DNA: TGTGCCAGCAGTGGGTTGGGGCAGCCCCAGCATTTT.

J is TRBJ2-7 and V is TRBV20-1; 10 nucleotides line up with TRBD2. CDR1 and CDR2 from the germline V gene are DFQATT and SNEGSKA (reference sequence). The CDR3 totals 13 residues. V lost 3 bases, J lost 6 bases, and 5 bases stayed unmatched. This CDR3 reads CSASPSGSGEQYF. The CDR3, as DNA: TGCAGTGCTAGTCCTAGCGGGAGCGGCGAGCAGTACTTC.

The genes are TRBV10-3 and TRBJ2-3; TRBD2 aligns across 9 bases. This CDR3 has 15 amino acids. V dropped 3 bases and J dropped 11; count of bases not matched to a gene: 12. Germline CDR1 ENHRY, CDR2 SYGVKD. DNA of the CDR3: TGTGCCATCAGTGATGGGCGGGGGGGGAACAATGAGCAGTATTTT. Protein product: CAISDGRGGNNEQYF.

This clonotype was detected many times. CDR3 in DNA: TGTGCCAGCAGCCAAGTTTTGCAGCGGGGGGGCGCGGATGAGCAGTTCTTC. Its protein is CASSQVLQRGGADEQFF. The chain combines TRBV4-2 with TRBJ2-1, with 10 nucleotides matching TRBD2. Germline assignment: CDR1 LGHNA and CDR2 YNFKEQ. V was pared by 1 base and J by 8 bases, with 11 bases of the junction left unmatched. This CDR3 spans 17 amino acids.

Ten or more counts support this clonotype. The genes are TRBV6-1 and TRBJ1-6; 9 nucleotides line up with TRBD1. Trimming cost V 0 bases and J 7 bases; bases outside gene matches: 1. This CDR3 region has 15 residues. Germline-derived CDR1 and CDR2 are MNHNS and SASEGT. The CDR3 sequence: CASSEAGTGNSPLHF. The CDR3 region has the DNA TGTGCCAGCAGTGAAGCGGGGACAGGGAATTCACCCCTCCACTTT.

This clonotype was recorded only once. The chain combines TRBV5-1 with TRBJ2-1; D remains ambiguous. The ends were cut back, 0 bases at V and 7 bases at J, with 2 bases in the middle. Germline V gene lookup returns CDR1 SGHRS and CDR2 YFSETQ. The CDR3 has 11 amino acids. The CDR3 DNA is TGCGCCAGCAGCTTGGAGAATGAGCAGTTCTTC. Translating it yields CASSLENEQFF.

This clonotype was picked up many times. The chain employs TRBV5-1 and TRBJ1-1; D is unresolved. Germline V gene data show CDR1 as SGHRS and CDR2 as YFSETQ. CDR3 length: 13 amino acids. The V gene lost 0 bases and the J gene lost 4 bases, with 7 bases spanning the gap. CDR3 sequence: CASSLGSGTEAFF. DNA of the CDR3: TGCGCCAGCAGCTTGGGATCCGGCACTGAAGCTTTCTTT.

This chain links TRBV7-9 with TRBJ2-7; 8 nucleotides match TRBD2. This CDR3 has 14 amino acids. The germline CDR1 and CDR2 sequences are SEHNR and FQNEAQ (reference sequence). The J segment lost 5 bases and the V segment lost 7 bases, leaving 10 bases of the junction unmatched. CDR3 protein: CASNPGGGVNEQYF. CDR3 bases: TGTGCCAGCAACCCCGGGGGGGGCGTCAACGAGCAGTACTTC. Looking up the rest from reference TRBV7-9 and TRBJ2-7 gives the full variable domain: DTGVSQNPRHKITKRGQNVTFRCDPISEHNRLYWYRQTLGQGPEFLTYFQNEAQLEKSRLLSDRFSAERPKGSFSTLEIQRTEQGDSAMYLCASNPGGGVNEQYFGPGTRLTVT.

This clonotype has at least ten counts. V gene TRBV5-4 combines with J gene TRBJ2-7; D is unresolved. There are 12 residues in the CDR3. Germline V CDR1 and CDR2: SGHNT, YYREEE (reference sequence). V was cut by 2 bases and J by 6 bases, with 9 bases left in between. The CDR3 region is CASSLSTGEQYF. The CDR3 DNA sequence: TGTGCCAGCAGCTTATCGACGGGCGAGCAGTACTTC.

This rearrangement joins TRBV15 to TRBJ2-5; 14 bases are a match to TRBD2. V gave up 1 base and J gave up 7 bases; unmatched junction bases: 5. There are 16 residues in the CDR3. The germline gives CDR1 LNHNV, CDR2 YYDKDF (reference sequence). The CDR3 sequence: CATSRGTSGGPGTQYF. DNA of the CDR3: TGTGCCACCAGCAGAGGGACTAGCGGGGGGCCGGGGACCCAGTACTTC.

This clonotype was seen only once. At one end, the junction sequence differs from germline, possibly due to a read error. J is TRBJ1-6 and V is TRBV19; a weak D match, TRBD1 (6 bases). Germline CDR1 reads LNHDA; CDR2 reads SQIVND (reference sequence). This CDR3 comprises 14 residues. CDR3 amino acids: CASRPTGRSSLLHF. Written as DNA, the CDR3 is TGTGCCAGTAGACCTACAGGGAGGAGTTCACTCCTCCACTTT.

The J gene is TRBJ2-7, the V gene TRBV7-7; either TRBD1 or TRBD2 may supply D (6 bases each). From germline, CDR1 is SSHAT and CDR2 FNYEAQ (reference sequence). CDR3 length: 13 residues. Trimming removed 4 bases from V and 5 bases from J, with 12 bases in between. In DNA, the CDR3 is TGTGCCAGCAGCTCCGTCGGGGGCCACGAGCAGTACTTC. This encodes CASSSVGGHEQYF.

J is TRBJ2-5 and V is TRBV12-3 or TRBV12-4; no clear D. The germline V and J ends were trimmed by 7 bases and 5 bases, with 14 bases remaining between them. The length of the CDR3 is 13 residues. The CDR3 DNA sequence: TGTGCCAGCAACCTAGGAATCGGTGAGACCCAGTACTTC. This codes for CASNLGIGETQYF.

The J gene is TRBJ1-2, the V gene TRBV2; D remains unclear. V shed 8 bases and J shed 5 bases, with 6 bases lying between them. Germline CDR1 is SNHLY and CDR2 is FYNNEI. This CDR3 spans 10 amino acids. The CDR3 DNA is TGTGCCAGCGGCAGTTATGGCTACACCTTC. This sequence encodes CASGSYGYTF.

Concerning this clonotype itself: A clone one base away is much larger, so this may be a read error. The genes are TRBV4-1 and TRBJ1-1, with 12 bases lining up with TRBD1. Germline values: CDR1 MGHRA, CDR2 YSYEKL. The CDR3 covers 17 residues. The chain's CDR3 is CARSRRDRGLLDTEAFF. CDR3 sequence (DNA): TGCGCCCGCAGCCGCAGGGACAGGGGGCTTCTTGACACTGAAGCTTTCTTT.